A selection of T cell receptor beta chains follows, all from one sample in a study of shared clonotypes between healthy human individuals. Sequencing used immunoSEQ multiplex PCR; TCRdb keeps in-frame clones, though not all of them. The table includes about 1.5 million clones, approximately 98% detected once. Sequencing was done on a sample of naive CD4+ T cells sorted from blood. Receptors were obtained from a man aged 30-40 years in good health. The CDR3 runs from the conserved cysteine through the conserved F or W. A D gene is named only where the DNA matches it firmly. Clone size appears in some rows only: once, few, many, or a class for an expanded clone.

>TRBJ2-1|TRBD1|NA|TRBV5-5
TGTGCCAGCACCCTCTGGGGACAGGGGAGAAATGAGCAGTTCTTC
CASTLWGQGRNEQFF
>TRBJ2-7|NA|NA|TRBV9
TGTGCCAGCAGCGTAGCGGCGGAGAGCTCCTACGAGCAGTACTTC
CASSVAAESSYEQYF
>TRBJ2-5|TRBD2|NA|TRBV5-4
TGTGCCAGCAGCTCATTACTAGCGGGAGGGAAAGAGACCCAGTACTTC
CASSSLLAGGKETQYF
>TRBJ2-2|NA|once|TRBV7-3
TGTGCCAGCAGCTTAATCCAGGCCCGGGGCGGGGAGCTGTTTTTT
CASSLIQARGGELFF
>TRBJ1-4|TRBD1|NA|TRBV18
TGTGCCAGCTCTAGGGACAGGGAAATGACAACTAATGAAAAACTGTTTTTT
CASSRDREMTTNEKLFF
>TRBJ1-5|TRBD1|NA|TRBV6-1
TGTGCCAGCAGTGAAGACAGGGGGCGTAATCAGCCCCAGCATTTT
CASSEDRGRNQPQHF
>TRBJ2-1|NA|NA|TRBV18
TGTGCCAGCTCGATCTCCGATATCGGGCAGTTCTTC
CASSISDIGQFF
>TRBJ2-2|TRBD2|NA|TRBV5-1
TGCGCCAGCAGAATTACCGGGACTAGCGGGAGGATGAACACCGGGGAGCTGTTTTTT
CASRITGTSGRMNTGELFF
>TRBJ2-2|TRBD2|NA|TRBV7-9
TGTGCCAGCAGCCACGGGACTAACGCTCTACCCGGGGAGCTGTTTTTT
CASSHGTNALPGELFF
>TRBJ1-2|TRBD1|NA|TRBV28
TGTGCCAGCAGTTTGTCACCGGGACAGGGAATAGGCGGCTACACCTTC
CASSLSPGQGIGGYTF